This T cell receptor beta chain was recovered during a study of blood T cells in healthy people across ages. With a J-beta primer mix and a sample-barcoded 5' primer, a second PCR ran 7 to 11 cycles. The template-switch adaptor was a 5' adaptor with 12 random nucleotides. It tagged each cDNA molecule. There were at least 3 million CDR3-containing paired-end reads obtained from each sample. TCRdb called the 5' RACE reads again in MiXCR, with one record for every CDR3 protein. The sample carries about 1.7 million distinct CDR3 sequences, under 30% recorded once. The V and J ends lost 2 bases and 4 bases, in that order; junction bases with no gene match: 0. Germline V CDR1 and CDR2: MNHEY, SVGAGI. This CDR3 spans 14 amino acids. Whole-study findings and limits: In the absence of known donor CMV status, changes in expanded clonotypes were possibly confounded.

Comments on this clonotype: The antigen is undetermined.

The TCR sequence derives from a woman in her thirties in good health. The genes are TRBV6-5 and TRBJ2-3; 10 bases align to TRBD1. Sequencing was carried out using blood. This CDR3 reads CASSYDRGPDTQYF. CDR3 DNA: TGTGCCAGCAGTTACGACAGGGGGCCAGATACGCAGTATTTT.